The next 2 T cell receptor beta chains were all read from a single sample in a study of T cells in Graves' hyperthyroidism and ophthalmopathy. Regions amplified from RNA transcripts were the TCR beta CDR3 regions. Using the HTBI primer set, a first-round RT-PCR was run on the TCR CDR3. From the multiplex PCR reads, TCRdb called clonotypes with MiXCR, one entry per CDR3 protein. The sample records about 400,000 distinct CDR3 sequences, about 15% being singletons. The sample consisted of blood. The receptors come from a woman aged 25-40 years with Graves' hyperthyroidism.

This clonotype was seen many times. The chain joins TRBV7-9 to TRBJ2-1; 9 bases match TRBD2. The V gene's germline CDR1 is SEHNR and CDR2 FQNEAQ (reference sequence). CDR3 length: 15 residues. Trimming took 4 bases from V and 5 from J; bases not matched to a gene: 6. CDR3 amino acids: CASSSAGGLDNEQFF. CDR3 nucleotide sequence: TGTGCCAGCAGCTCGGCGGGAGGGCTCGACAATGAGCAGTTCTTC.

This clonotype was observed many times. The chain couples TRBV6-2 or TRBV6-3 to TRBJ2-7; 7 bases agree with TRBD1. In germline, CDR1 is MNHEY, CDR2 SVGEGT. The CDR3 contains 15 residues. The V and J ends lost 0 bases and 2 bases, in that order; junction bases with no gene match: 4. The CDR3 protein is CASSYSRDSTYEQYF. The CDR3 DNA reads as TGTGCCAGCAGTTACTCGAGGGACAGCACCTACGAGCAGTACTTC.